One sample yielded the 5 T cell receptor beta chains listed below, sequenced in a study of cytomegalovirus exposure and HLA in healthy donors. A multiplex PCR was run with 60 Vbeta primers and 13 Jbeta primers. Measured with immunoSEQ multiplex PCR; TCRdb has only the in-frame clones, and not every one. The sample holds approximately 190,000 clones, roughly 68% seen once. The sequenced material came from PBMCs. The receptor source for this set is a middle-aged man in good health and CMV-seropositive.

Here the CDR3 reads CASSLQGAKTEAFF. The CDR3 DNA reads as TGCGCCAGCAGCTTGCAGGGGGCGAAAACTGAAGCTTTCTTT. The chain joins TRBV5-1 to TRBJ1-1, with 8 bases lining up with TRBD1. The CDR3 covers 14 residues. The J segment lost 5 bases and the V segment lost 1 base, leaving 4 bases of the junction unmatched. Germline assignment: CDR1 SGHRS and CDR2 YFSETQ.

CDR3 in DNA: TGTGCCAGTAGTACCGGGACACCTACTAACTATGGCTACACCTTC. Its translation is CASSTGTPTNYGYTF. V is TRBV19 and J is TRBJ1-2, with a weak D call TRBD1 (6 bases). Germline loops: CDR1 LNHDA, CDR2 SQIVND (reference sequence). The CDR3 runs to 15 residues. The V gene lost 4 bases and the J gene lost 0 bases, with 12 bases spanning the gap.

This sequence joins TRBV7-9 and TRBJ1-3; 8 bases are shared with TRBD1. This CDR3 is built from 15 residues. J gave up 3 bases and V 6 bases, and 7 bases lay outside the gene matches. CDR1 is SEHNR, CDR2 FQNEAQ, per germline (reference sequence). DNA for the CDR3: TGTGCCAGCAGTCGGCAGGGGGCAATTGGAAACACCATATATTTT. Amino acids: CASSRQGAIGNTIYF.

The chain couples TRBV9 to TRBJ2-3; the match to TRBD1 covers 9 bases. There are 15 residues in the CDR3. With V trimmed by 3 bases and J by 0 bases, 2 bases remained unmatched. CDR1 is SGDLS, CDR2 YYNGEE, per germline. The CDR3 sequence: CASSGGQGSTDTQYF. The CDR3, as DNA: TGTGCCAGCAGCGGGGGACAGGGAAGCACAGATACGCAGTATTTT.

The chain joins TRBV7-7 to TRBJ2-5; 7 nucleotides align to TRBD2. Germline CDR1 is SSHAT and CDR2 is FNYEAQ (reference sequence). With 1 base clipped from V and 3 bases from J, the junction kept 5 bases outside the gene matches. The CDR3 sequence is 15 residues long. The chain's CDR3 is CASSLGGLGEETQYF. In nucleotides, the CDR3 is TGTGCCAGCAGCTTAGGAGGACTAGGGGAAGAGACCCAGTACTTC.